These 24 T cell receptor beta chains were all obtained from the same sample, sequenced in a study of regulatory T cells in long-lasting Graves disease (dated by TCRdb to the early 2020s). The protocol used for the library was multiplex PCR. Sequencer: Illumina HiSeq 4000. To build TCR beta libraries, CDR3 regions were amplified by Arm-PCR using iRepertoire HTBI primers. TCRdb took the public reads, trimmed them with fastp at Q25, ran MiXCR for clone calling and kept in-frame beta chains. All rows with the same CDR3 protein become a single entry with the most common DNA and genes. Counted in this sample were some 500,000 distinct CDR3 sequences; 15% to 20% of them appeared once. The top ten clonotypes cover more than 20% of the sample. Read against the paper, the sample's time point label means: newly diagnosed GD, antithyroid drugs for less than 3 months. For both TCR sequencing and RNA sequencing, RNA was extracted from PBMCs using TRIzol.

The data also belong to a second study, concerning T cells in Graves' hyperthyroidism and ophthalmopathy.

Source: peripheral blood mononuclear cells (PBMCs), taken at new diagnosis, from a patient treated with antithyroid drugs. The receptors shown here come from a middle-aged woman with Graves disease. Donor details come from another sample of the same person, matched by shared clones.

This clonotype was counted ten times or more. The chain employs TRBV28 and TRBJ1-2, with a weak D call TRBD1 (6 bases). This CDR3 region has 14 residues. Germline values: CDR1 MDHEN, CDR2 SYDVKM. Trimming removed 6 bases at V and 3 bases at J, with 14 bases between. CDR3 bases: TGTGCCAGCAGCTTTGAACAGGGCCACTATGGCTACACCTTC. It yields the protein CASSFEQGHYGYTF.

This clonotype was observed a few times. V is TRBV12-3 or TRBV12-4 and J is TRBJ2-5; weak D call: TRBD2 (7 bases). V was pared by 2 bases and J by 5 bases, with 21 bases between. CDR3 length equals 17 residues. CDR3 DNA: TGTGCCAGCAGTTTACCGGTGGGGGGGGGCGGCCGGGAGACCCAGTACTTC. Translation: CASSLPVGGGGRETQYF.

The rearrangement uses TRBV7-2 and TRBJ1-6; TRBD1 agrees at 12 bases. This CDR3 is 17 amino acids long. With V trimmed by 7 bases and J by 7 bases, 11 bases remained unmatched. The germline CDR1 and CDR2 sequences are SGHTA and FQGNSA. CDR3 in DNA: TGTGCCAGCACCGGGACAGGGGGCTCGTTGTCAAATTCACCCCTCCACTTT. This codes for CASTGTGGSLSNSPLHF. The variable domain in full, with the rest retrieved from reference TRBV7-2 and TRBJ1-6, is GAGVSQSPSNKVTEKGKDVELRCDPISGHTALYWYRQSLGQGLEFLIYFQGNSAPDKSGLPSDRFSAERTGGSVSTLTIQRTQQEDSAVYLCASTGTGGSLSNSPLHFGNGTRLTVT.

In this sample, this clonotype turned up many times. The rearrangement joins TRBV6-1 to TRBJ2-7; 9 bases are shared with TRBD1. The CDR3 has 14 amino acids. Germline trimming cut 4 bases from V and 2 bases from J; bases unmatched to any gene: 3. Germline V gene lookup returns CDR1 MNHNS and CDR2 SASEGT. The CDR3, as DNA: TGTGCCAGCAGTGCGACAGGGGGGACCTACGAGCAGTACTTC. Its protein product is CASSATGGTYEQYF.

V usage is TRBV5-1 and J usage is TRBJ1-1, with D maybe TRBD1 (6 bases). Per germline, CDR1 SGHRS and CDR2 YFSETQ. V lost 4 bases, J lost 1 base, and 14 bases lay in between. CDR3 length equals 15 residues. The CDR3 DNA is TGCGCCAGCAGCCACGGGGGCGGAGGGAACACTGAAGCTTTCTTT. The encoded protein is CASSHGGGGNTEAFF. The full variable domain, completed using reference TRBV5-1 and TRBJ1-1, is KAGVTQTPRYLIKTRGQQVTLSCSPISGHRSVSWYQQTPGQGLQFLFEYFSETQRNKGNFPGRFSGRQFSNSRSEMNVSTLELGDSALYLCASSHGGGGNTEAFFGQGTRLTVV.

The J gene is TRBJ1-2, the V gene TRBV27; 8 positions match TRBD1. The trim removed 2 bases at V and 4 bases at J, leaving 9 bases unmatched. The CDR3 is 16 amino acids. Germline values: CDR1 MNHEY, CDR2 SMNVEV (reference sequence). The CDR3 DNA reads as TGTGCCAGCAGTTTAAGGGGACAGGCAGGACCCTATGGCTACACCTTC. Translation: CASSLRGQAGPYGYTF.

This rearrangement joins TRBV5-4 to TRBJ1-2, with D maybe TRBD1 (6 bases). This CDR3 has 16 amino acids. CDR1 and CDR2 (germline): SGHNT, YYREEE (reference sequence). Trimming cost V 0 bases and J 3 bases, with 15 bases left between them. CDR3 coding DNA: TGTGCCAGCAGCTTGGAGCCCACAGGGTCTTACTATGGCTACACCTTC. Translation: CASSLEPTGSYYGYTF.

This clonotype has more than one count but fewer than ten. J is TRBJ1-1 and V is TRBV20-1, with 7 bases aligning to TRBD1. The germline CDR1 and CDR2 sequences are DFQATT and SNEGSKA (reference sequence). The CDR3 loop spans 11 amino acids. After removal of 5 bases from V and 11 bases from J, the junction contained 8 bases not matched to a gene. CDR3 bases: TGCAGTGCTGGCGGGGACAGTCGGGCTTTCTTT. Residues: CSAGGDSRAFF.

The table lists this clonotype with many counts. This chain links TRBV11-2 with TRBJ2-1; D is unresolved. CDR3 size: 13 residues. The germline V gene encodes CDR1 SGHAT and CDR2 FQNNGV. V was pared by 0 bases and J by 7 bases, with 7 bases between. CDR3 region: CASSLEVTNEQFF. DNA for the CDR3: TGTGCCAGCAGCTTAGAGGTTACGAATGAGCAGTTCTTC.

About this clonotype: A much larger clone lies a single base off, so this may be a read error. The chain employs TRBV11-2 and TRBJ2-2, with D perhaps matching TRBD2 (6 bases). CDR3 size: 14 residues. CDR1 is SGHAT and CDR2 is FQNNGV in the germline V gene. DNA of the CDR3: TGTGCCAGCAGCCACGGGGGTCACACCGGGGGGCTGTTTTTT. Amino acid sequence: CASSHGGHTGGLFF.

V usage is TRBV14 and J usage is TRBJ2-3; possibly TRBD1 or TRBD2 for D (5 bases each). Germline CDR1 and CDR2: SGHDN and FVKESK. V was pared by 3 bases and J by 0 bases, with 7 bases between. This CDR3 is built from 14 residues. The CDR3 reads CASSHRDSTDTQYF. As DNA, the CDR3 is TGTGCCAGCAGCCATAGGGACAGCACAGATACGCAGTATTTT.

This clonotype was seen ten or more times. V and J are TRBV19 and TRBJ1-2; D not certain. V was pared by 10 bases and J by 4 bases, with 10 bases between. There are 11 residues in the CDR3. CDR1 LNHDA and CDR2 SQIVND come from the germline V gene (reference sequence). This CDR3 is CATRRSYGYTF. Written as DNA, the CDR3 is TGTGCCACCAGACGGTCCTATGGCTACACCTTC.

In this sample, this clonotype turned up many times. The CDR3 DNA reads TGCGCCAGCAGCTTGGGAGTGGGACAGGGGTTCGGAGAGACCCAGTACTTC. Translated, it gives CASSLGVGQGFGETQYF. The chain joins TRBV5-1 to TRBJ2-5; 10 bases agree with TRBD1. After removal of 0 bases from V and 4 bases from J, the junction contained 9 bases not matched to a gene. Germline CDR1 is SGHRS and CDR2 is YFSETQ. This CDR3 is built from 17 residues. Together with reference TRBV5-1 and TRBJ2-5, the CDR3 gives the full variable domain: KAGVTQTPRYLIKTRGQQVTLSCSPISGHRSVSWYQQTPGQGLQFLFEYFSETQRNKGNFPGRFSGRQFSNSRSEMNVSTLELGDSALYLCASSLGVGQGFGETQYFGPGTRLLVL.

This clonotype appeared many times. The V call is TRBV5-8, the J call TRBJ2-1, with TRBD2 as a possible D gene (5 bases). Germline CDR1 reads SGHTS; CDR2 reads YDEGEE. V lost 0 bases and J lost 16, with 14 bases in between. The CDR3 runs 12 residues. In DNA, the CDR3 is TGTGCCAGCAGCTTGGGGGCGGGTCAGGAATTCTTC. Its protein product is CASSLGAGQEFF.

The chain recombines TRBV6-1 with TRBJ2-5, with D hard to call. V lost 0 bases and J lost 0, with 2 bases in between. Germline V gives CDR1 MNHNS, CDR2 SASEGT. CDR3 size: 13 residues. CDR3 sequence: CASSEAHQETQYF. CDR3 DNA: TGTGCCAGCAGTGAAGCTCACCAAGAGACCCAGTACTTC.

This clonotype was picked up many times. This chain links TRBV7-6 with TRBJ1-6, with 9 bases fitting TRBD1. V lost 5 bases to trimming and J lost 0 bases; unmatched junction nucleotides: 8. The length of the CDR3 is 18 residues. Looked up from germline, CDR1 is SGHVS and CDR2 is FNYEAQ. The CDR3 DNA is TGTGCCAGCAGCCGGGACAGGGAAGAGGGCTCCTATAATTCACCCCTCCACTTT. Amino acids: CASSRDREEGSYNSPLHF.

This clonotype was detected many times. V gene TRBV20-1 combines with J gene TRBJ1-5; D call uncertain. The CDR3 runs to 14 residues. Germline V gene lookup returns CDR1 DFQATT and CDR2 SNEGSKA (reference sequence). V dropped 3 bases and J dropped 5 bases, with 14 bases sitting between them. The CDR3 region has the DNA TGCAGTGCTAGTGGCTCGGGCGGCGATCAGCCCCAGCATTTT. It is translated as CSASGSGGDQPQHF.

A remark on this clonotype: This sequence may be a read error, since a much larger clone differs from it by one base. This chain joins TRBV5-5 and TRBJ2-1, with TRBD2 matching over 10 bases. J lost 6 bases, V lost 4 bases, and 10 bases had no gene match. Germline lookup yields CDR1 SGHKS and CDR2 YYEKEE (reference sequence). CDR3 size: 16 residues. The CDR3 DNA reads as TGTGCCAGCAGCCACACAGGACTAGCGGCATCCAATGAGCAGTTCTTC. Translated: CASSHTGLAASNEQFF.

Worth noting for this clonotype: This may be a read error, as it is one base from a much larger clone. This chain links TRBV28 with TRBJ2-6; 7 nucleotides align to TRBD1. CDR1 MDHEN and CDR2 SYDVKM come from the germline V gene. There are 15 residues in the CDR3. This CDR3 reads CASSSTGLGVNVLTF. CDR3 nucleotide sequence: TGTGCCAGCAGTTCGACAGGGTTGGGGGTCAACGTCCTGACTTTC.

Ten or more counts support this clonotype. The CDR3 spells CASSPGAGTGSDTQYF. The CDR3 DNA is TGTGCCAGCAGCCCCGGAGCGGGGACCGGGTCAGATACGCAGTATTTT. J is TRBJ2-3 and V is TRBV3-1; the match to TRBD2 covers 7 bases. Germline CDR1 LGHDT, CDR2 YNNKEL (reference sequence). The J segment lost 4 bases and the V segment lost 4 bases, leaving 11 bases of the junction unmatched. The length of the CDR3 is 16 residues.

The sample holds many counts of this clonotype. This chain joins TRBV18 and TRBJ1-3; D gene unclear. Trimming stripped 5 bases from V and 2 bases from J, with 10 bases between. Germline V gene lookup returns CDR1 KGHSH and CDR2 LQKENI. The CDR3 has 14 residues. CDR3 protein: CASSAPGPGNTIYF. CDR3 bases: TGTGCCAGCTCAGCCCCCGGCCCTGGAAACACCATATATTTT.

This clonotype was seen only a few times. CDR3: CASSTGQGPGDLHF. The CDR3 nucleotides read TGTGCCAGCAGTACTGGACAGGGTCCGGGGGACCTCCACTTT. J is TRBJ1-6 and V is TRBV6-1; 8 bases map to TRBD1. The CDR3 is 14 residues long. Germline values: CDR1 MNHNS, CDR2 SASEGT. Trimming cost V 5 bases and J 15 bases; bases outside gene matches: 12.

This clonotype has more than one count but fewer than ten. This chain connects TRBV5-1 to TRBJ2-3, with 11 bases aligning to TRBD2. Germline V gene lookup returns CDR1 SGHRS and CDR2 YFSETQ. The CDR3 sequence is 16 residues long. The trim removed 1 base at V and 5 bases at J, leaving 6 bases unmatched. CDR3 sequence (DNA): TGCGCCAGCAGCTTGTTTAGCGGGGGGGCTGGAGATACGCAGTATTTT. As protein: CASSLFSGGAGDTQYF.

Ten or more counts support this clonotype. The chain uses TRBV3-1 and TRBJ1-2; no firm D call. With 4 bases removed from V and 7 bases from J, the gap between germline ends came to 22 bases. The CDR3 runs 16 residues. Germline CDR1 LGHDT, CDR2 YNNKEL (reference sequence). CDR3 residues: CASSPIPEQTAGGYTF. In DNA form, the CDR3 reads TGTGCCAGCAGCCCTATTCCTGAACAGACGGCCGGTGGCTACACCTTC.